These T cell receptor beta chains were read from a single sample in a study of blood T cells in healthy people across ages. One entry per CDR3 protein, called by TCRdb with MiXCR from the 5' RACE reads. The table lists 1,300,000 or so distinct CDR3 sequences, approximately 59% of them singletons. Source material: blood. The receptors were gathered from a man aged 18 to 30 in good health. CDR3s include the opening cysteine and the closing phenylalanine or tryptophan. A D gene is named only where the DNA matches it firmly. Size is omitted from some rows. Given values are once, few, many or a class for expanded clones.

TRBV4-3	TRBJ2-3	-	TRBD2	CASSPLTSGGTSYTDTQYF	TGCGCCAGCAGCCCGCTGACTAGCGGGGGGACCTCGTACACAGATACGCAGTATTTT
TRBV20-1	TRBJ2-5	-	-	CSASLRQGKETQYF	TGCAGTGCTAGCCTAAGGCAGGGAAAGGAGACCCAGTACTTC
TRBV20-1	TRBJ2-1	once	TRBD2	CSVHGGGGRALSYNEQFF	TGCAGTGTCCACGGCGGGGGCGGGAGGGCTCTCTCCTACAATGAGCAGTTCTTC
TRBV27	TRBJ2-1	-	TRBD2	CASSLFLAGGHGEQFF	TGTGCCAGCAGTTTATTTTTAGCGGGGGGGCACGGGGAGCAGTTCTTC
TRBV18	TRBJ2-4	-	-	CANSPVGQGRDIQYF	TGTGCCAACTCACCGGTGGGTCAGGGCCGGGACATTCAGTACTTC
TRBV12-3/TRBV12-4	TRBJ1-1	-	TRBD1	CASRPSTGIVTEAFF	TGTGCCAGCAGACCCTCGACAGGGATTGTCACTGAAGCTTTCTTT
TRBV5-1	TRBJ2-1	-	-	CASSPYNAGTPSYNEQFF	TGCGCCAGCAGCCCCTACAACGCAGGGACACCATCCTACAATGAGCAGTTCTTC
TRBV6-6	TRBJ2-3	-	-	CVTAATATDTQYF	TGTGTCACCGCAGCCACCGCCACAGATACGCAGTATTTT
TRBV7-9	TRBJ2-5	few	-	CASSADTGTRWETQYF	TGTGCCAGCAGTGCCGACACGGGGACCCGGTGGGAGACCCAGTACTTC
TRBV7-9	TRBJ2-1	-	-	CASSPAGRAYNEQFF	TGTGCCAGCAGCCCAGCGGGCAGGGCCTACAATGAGCAGTTCTTC
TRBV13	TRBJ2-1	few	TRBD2	CASSSKRGLAGDPNEQFF	TGTGCCAGCAGCTCCAAGCGGGGACTAGCGGGGGATCCTAATGAGCAGTTCTTC
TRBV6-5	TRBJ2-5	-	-	CASKFGSPLAETQYF	TGTGCCAGCAAGTTTGGCAGCCCTTTAGCAGAGACCCAGTACTTC
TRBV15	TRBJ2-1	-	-	CATSRDSGSSYNEQFF	TGTGCCACCAGCAGAGATTCGGGGAGCTCCTACAATGAGCAGTTCTTC
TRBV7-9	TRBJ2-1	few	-	CASSLDGSYSYNEQFF	TGTGCCAGCAGCTTAGATGGTTCGTACTCCTACAATGAGCAGTTCTTC
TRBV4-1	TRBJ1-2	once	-	CASSHRWPGDYGYTF	TGCGCCAGCAGCCACCGCTGGCCAGGCGACTATGGCTACACCTTC
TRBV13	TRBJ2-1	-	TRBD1	CASSVTGTGSNEQFF	TGTGCCAGCAGCGTGACAGGGACGGGTAGCAATGAGCAGTTCTTC
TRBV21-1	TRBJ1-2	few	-	CASSPTDKNGYTF	TGTGCCAGCAGCCCGACAGATAAGAATGGCTACACCTTC
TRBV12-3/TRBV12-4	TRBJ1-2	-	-	CASSLYQGIGGYTF	TGTGCCAGCAGTCTTTATCAGGGGATTGGTGGCTACACCTTC
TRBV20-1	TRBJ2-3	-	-	CSARNTDTQYF	TGCAGTGCTCGAAACACAGATACGCAGTATTTT
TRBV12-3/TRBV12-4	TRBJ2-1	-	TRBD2	CASRAGGNEQFF	TGTGCCAGCAGGGCGGGGGGCAATGAGCAGTTCTTC
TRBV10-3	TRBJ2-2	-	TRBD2	CAIRPGLAAGELFF	TGTGCCATCAGACCGGGACTAGCGGCCGGGGAGCTGTTTTTT
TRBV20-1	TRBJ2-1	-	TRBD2	CSASLAGFDEQFF	TGCAGTGCTAGTCTAGCGGGATTCGATGAGCAGTTCTTC